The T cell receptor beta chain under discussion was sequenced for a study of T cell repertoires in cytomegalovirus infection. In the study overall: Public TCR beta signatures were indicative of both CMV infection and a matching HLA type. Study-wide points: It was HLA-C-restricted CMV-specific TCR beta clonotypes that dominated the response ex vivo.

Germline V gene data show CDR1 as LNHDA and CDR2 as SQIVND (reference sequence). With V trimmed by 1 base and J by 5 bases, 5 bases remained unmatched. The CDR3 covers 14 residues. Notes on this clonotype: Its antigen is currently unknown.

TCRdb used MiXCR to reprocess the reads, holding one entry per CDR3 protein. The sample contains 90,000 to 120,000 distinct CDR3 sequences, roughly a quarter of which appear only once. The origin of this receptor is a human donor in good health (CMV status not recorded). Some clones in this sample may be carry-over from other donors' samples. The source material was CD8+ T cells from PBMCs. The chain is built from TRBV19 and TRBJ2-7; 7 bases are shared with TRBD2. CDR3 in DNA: TGTGCCAGTAGTATAGTCGCGGGGGTCGACGAGCAGTACTTC. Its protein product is CASSIVAGVDEQYF.